A selection of T cell receptor beta chains follows, all from one sample in a study of memory CD4+ T cells and cytomegalovirus serostatus. Profiling relied on immunoSEQ multiplex PCR, and the TCRdb table lists in-frame clones only, not all of them. The sample shows 50,000 or so clones, over 60% of them seen only once. The sequenced sample was memory CD4+ T cells from blood. Receptors were obtained from an adult in good health and CMV-seropositive. The conserved cysteine and the conserved F or W are not part of the CDR3 here.

TRBV5-4,ASSWGSVNTEAF
TRBV27,ASRYQRADYNEQF
TRBV18,ASSPDRGWEQY
TRBV5-1,ASSRSLADPNEQF
TRBV7-2,ASSLDGRSDQPQH
TRBV28,ASREDSRRNQPQH
TRBV4-2,ASSPQLEGIQETQY
TRBV2,ASSVFPEQY
TRBV7-2,ASSQSGAGETQY
TRBV29-1,SVRDSYEQY
TRBV6-6,ASSYDGKAADTQY
TRBV6-5,ASSSNGGSVYEQY
TRBV27,ASSSWGGNPYEQY
TRBV7-9,ASSLGTAVGQPQH
TRBV9,ASSVTTGSSGANVLT
TRBV7-9,ASSLDYRGGYT
TRBV2,ASRDRVAHEQF
TRBV7-3,ASSLTRTAGELF
TRBV5-8,ASSGGSGANNEKLF
TRBV11-2,ASSLASVGGQETQY
TRBV5-1,ASSLGWGDTQY
TRBV19,ASMGWTPDTEAF
TRBV9,ASSVGTGGIGEAF
TRBV7-2,ASSARVGSDTQY
TRBV6-5,ASRALQTTNEKLF
TRBV11-2,ASSPTGGLGVTDTGELF
TRBV6-1,ASGEGGRRGTIY
TRBV7-2,ASSLRGQGFSGNTIY
TRBV11-2,ASSLDIFQERGGSYEQY
TRBV5-1,ASSLAGQGFSGNTIY
TRBV18,ASSPITRNTEAF
TRBV18,ASSPELGRGRTGELF
TRBV6-5,ASNSAGTGSNIQY
TRBV7-2,ASSLRRQGRFGELF
TRBV7-3,ASSLTARALPE
TRBV11-2,ASSPRTARSGNTIY
TRBV2,ASSRDRYSNQPQH
TRBV7-9,ASSSGETQY
TRBV7-3,ASSLSGGRETQY
TRBV7-2,ASSRDRGGSGELF
TRBV5-1,ASSLGRRGPSRETQY
TRBV4-3,ASSPAILRAGEQY
TRBV7-9,ASSPPGGVTDTQY
TRBV19,ASSSVRGTEAF
TRBV28,ASSFHGGGEEKLF
TRBV7-9,ASSLAGEAGNQPQH
TRBV11-1,ASSFGGSQETQY
TRBV7-3,ASSPGVGYGAF
TRBV19,ASSTGGAWMETQY